These T cell receptor beta chains were read from a single sample in a study of T cells in Graves' hyperthyroidism and ophthalmopathy. MiXCR, applied by TCRdb to the multiplex PCR reads, yields one record per CDR3 protein. The sample includes 690,000 or so distinct CDR3 sequences, 15% to 20% of them seen just once. The material sequenced was blood. These TCRs come from a woman in her forties or fifties with Graves' hyperthyroidism that later progressed to Graves' ophthalmopathy. The CDR3 runs from the conserved cysteine through the conserved F or W. D genes are given only for firm matches. Expanded clones get a size class; other rows say once, few or many, or leave the size out.

>TRBJ1-1|TRBV20-1|many|NA
TGCAGTGCTAGAGATGGGGCAGGGCCCACTGAAGCTTTCTTT
CSARDGAGPTEAFF
>TRBJ1-5|TRBV6-2/TRBV6-3|many|NA
TGTGCCAGCAGGCGGCTCGGTCACAATCAGCCCCAGCATTTT
CASRRLGHNQPQHF
>TRBJ1-2|TRBV5-4|few|TRBD1
TGTGCCAGCAGCACACAGGACAGGGCTTACTATGGCTACACCTTC
CASSTQDRAYYGYTF
>TRBJ2-3|TRBV20-1|many|TRBD2
TGCGGAGCCCTCTCTAGCGGGGGTACAGATACGCAGTATTTT
CGALSSGGTDTQYF
>TRBJ2-7|TRBV5-6|few|NA
TGTGCCAGCAGCTTGGTGGGACACAGCTACGAGCAGTACTTC
CASSLVGHSYEQYF
>TRBJ1-2|TRBV3-1|many|NA
TGTGCCAGCAGCCAGTCTGACTATGGCTACACCTTC
CASSQSDYGYTF
>TRBJ2-3|TRBV20-1|many|TRBD2
TGCAGTGCTAATCTAGCGGGGTATCTCGCAGATACGCAGTATTTT
CSANLAGYLADTQYF
>TRBJ1-1|TRBV12-3/TRBV12-4|few|NA
TGTGCCAGCAGTTTACAGACGAACACTGAAGCTCTCTTT
CASSLQTNTEALF
>TRBJ2-2|TRBV20-1|NA|TRBD1
TGCAGTGCTAAGGACAGGGGGGGTACCGGGGAGCTGTTTTTT
CSAKDRGGTGELFF
>TRBJ1-5|TRBV30|NA|NA
TGTGCCTGGAGGGGTCCCGGAAGGGACCAGCCCCAGCATTTT
CAWRGPGRDQPQHF
>TRBJ1-4|TRBV20-1|few|NA
TGCAGTGCTAGAGACAGAACCAAAACACATGAAAAACTGTTTTTT
CSARDRTKTHEKLFF